The T cell receptor (beta chain) under discussion was sequenced for a study of blood T cell repertoires in COVID-19. In the original workflow: Reference gene primers were amplified, and this amplification served to estimate nucleated cell counts. Data came from immunoSEQ multiplex PCR; TCRdb stores just in-frame clones and leaves some out. That table is the source of V, J and clone size, and D and trimming were worked out from the DNA. The table has roughly 280,000 clones, 86% seen once. From germline, CDR1 is LNHNV and CDR2 YYDKDF (reference sequence). With 3 bases removed from V and 2 bases from J, the gap between germline ends came to 10 bases. The CDR3 runs 14 residues.

The sequenced sample was peripheral blood. The V call is TRBV15, the J call TRBJ2-5; no reliable D call. The sequence came from a middle-aged man with active or convalescent COVID-19. Here the CDR3 DNA reads TGTGCCACCAGCAGGGCGAGACAACAAGAGACCCAGTACTTC. Encoded protein: CATSRARQQETQYF.